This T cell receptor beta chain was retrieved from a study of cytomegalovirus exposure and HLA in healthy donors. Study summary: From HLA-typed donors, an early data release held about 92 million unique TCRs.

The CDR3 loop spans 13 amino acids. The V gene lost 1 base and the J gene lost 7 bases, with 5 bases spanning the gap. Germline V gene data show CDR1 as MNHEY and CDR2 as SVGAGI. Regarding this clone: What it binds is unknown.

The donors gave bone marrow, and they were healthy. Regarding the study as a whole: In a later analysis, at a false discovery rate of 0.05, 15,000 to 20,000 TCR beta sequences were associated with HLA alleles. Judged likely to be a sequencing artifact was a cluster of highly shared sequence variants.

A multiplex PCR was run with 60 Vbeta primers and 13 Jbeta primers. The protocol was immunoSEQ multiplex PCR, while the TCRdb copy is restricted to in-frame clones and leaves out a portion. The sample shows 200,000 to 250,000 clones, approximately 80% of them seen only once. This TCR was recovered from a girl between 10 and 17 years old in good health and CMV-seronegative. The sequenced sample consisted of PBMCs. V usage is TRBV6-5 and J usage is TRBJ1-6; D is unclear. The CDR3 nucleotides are TGTGCCAGCAGTTACTACGGGAATTCACCCCTCCACTTT. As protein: CASSYYGNSPLHF.